What follows are 29 T cell receptor beta chains derived from one specimen sequenced in a study of OX40 agonist ivuxolimab in advanced cancers. Sequencing used immunoSEQ multiplex PCR; TCRdb keeps in-frame clones, though not all of them. This table holds 65,000 to 95,000 clones, 84% found once. The source material was CD4+ or CD8+ T cells sorted from blood, sampled in a trial of the OX40 agonist ivuxolimab. The receptors shown here come from an adult with an advanced solid tumor such as melanoma, head and neck, liver or kidney cancer.

The V gene is TRBV5-6, the J gene TRBJ2-6, with unresolved D. V dropped 5 bases and J dropped 0 bases, with 3 bases sitting between them. CDR3 length: 13 residues. Germline values: CDR1 SGHDT, CDR2 YYEEEE. The CDR3 sequence: CASSFSGANVLTF. Written as DNA, the CDR3 is TGTGCCAGCAGTTTCTCTGGGGCCAACGTCCTGACTTTC.

The chain carries TRBV14 and TRBJ2-7; D is perhaps TRBD2 (6 bases). The CDR3 sequence is 15 residues long. V was pared by 0 bases and J by 3 bases, with 12 bases between. CDR1 and CDR2 (germline): SGHDN, FVKESK. The CDR3 DNA follows: TGTGCCAGCAGCCAAGAAATTGGGGGGTACTACGAGCAGTACTTC. Protein: CASSQEIGGYYEQYF.

This clone was detected only once. The rearrangement joins TRBV19 to TRBJ1-2; 11 nucleotides align to TRBD1. The CDR3 has 15 residues. With 2 bases clipped from V and 6 bases from J, the junction kept 5 bases outside the gene matches. The germline V gene encodes CDR1 LNHDA and CDR2 SQIVND (reference sequence). The CDR3 loop reads CASSIYPGQGDGYTF. The CDR3 bases are TGTGCCAGTAGTATATACCCGGGACAGGGGGATGGCTACACCTTC.

This clone was seen a handful of times. The chain is built from TRBV4-3 and TRBJ1-2, with D uncertain. Germline V gene lookup returns CDR1 LGHNA and CDR2 YSLEER. Trimming took 0 bases from V and 12 from J, leaving 17 bases between them. This CDR3 comprises 14 residues. CDR3 residues: CASSQDRVGQSHTF. The CDR3 DNA reads as TGCGCCAGCAGCCAAGATCGGGTGGGCCAGTCTCACACCTTC.

The chain is built from TRBV9 and TRBJ1-2; no reliable D call. The V and J ends lost 3 bases and 5 bases respectively, with 17 bases between them. The CDR3 runs to 15 residues. Per the germline V gene, CDR1 is SGDLS and CDR2 is YYNGEE. CDR3: CASSAIPPGRYGYTF. The CDR3 region has the DNA TGTGCCAGCAGCGCAATCCCGCCGGGCCGGTATGGCTACACCTTC.

This clone was seen a single time. The J gene is TRBJ2-3, the V gene TRBV9; 10 bases line up with TRBD2. V trimming: 0 bases; J trimming: 0 bases; junction bases outside the gene matches: 10. The germline gives CDR1 SGDLS, CDR2 YYNGEE. The CDR3 is made up of 19 amino acids. The CDR3 protein is CASSVGKREGRVSTDTQYF. The CDR3 DNA sequence: TGTGCCAGCAGCGTAGGAAAGCGGGAGGGCCGGGTTAGCACAGATACGCAGTATTTT.

This clone is a singleton in its sample. This chain joins TRBV7-9 and TRBJ1-4; 7 nucleotides align to TRBD1. The CDR3 is 12 amino acids. Germline V CDR1 and CDR2: SEHNR, FQNEAQ (reference sequence). V trimming: 11 bases; J trimming: 3 bases; junction bases outside the gene matches: 3. CDR3 sequence (DNA): TGTGCCGGCCAGGGGGCTAATGAAAAACTGTTTTTT. Its translation: CAGQGANEKLFF. The full variable domain, rest sourced from reference TRBV7-9 and TRBJ1-4, is DTGVSQNPRHKITKRGQNVTFRCDPISEHNRLYWYRQTLGQGPEFLTYFQNEAQLEKSRLLSDRFSAERPKGSFSTLEIQRTEQGDSAMYLCAGQGANEKLFFGSGTQLSVL.

The CDR3 DNA sequence: TGCGCCAGCAGCGCTGACAGTTTTAATGAAAAACTGTTTTTT. Its protein product is CASSADSFNEKLFF. The V call is TRBV5-1, the J call TRBJ1-4; maybe TRBD1 (5 bases). This CDR3 contains 14 residues. Germline V lookup: CDR1 SGHRS, CDR2 YFSETQ. Trimming took 4 bases from V and 4 from J, leaving 11 bases between them.

This chain uses TRBV7-6 with TRBJ2-7; 8 positions agree with TRBD1. Losses at the gene ends were 3 bases for V and 6 bases for J; bases not matched to a gene: 1. Per germline, CDR1 SGHVS and CDR2 FNYEAQ. The CDR3 sequence is 12 residues long. CDR3 region: CASSLGQAEQYF. For the CDR3, the DNA is TGTGCCAGCAGCTTGGGACAGGCCGAGCAGTACTTC.

The rearrangement uses TRBV13 and TRBJ2-1; D gene unclear. CDR3 length: 14 residues. Germline values: CDR1 PRHDT, CDR2 FYEKMQ (reference sequence). Trimming took 5 bases from V and 2 from J, leaving 10 bases between them. CDR3 coding DNA: TGTGCCAGCAGCGCCTTGGGTGCCTACAATGAGCAGTTCTTC. It translates to CASSALGAYNEQFF.

V gene TRBV19 combines with J gene TRBJ2-3, with 8 bases matching TRBD2. This CDR3 is 17 amino acids long. Germline lookup yields CDR1 LNHDA and CDR2 SQIVND (reference sequence). V was pared by 7 bases and J by 0 bases, with 12 bases of the junction left unmatched. The CDR3 region has the DNA TGTGCCAGTATCCCCCCCCGACTAGCGTCTAGCACAGATACGCAGTATTTT. It translates to CASIPPRLASSTDTQYF.

CDR3 sequence: CASSPGALAGANNEQFF. In DNA, the CDR3 is TGTGCCAGCTCACCTGGGGCTCTAGCGGGAGCAAACAATGAGCAGTTCTTC. The chain has TRBV18 and TRBJ2-1; 10 positions match TRBD2. The CDR3 contains 17 residues. Losses at the gene ends were 3 bases for V and 5 bases for J; bases not matched to a gene: 10. Germline V gives CDR1 KGHSH, CDR2 LQKENI.

V is TRBV28 and J is TRBJ1-4; the match to TRBD1 covers 9 bases. The V segment lost 9 bases and the J segment 3 bases; nucleotides outside the gene matches: 8. Looked up from germline, CDR1 is MDHEN and CDR2 is SYDVKM. This CDR3 has 15 residues. CDR3: CASTDRTGANEKLFF. The CDR3 nucleotides read TGTGCCAGTACTGATCGGACAGGGGCTAATGAAAAACTGTTTTTT. Complete variable domain (other parts from reference TRBV28 and TRBJ1-4): DVKVTQSSRYLVKRTGEKVFLECVQDMDHENMFWYRQDPGLGLRLIYFSYDVKMKEKGDIPEGYSVSREKKERFSLILESASTNQTSMYLCASTDRTGANEKLFFGSGTQLSVL.

The chain joins TRBV28 to TRBJ1-4, with D tentatively TRBD1 (5 bases). V was shortened by 6 bases and J by 10 bases, with 18 bases between the two germline ends. Germline-derived CDR1 and CDR2 are MDHEN and SYDVKM. This CDR3 contains 14 residues. The chain's CDR3 is CASRYQVTGGKLFF. The CDR3 nucleotides read TGTGCCAGCAGGTATCAGGTTACTGGGGGAAAACTGTTTTTT. Full variable domain (remainder filled in from reference TRBV28 and TRBJ1-4): DVKVTQSSRYLVKRTGEKVFLECVQDMDHENMFWYRQDPGLGLRLIYFSYDVKMKEKGDIPEGYSVSREKKERFSLILESASTNQTSMYLCASRYQVTGGKLFFGSGTQLSVL.

The rearrangement links TRBV6-5 to TRBJ1-1, with 7 bases identical to TRBD1. Looked up from germline, CDR1 is MNHEY and CDR2 is SVGAGI. Germline trimming cut 6 bases from V and 1 base from J; bases unmatched to any gene: 5. The CDR3 is 14 residues long. In nucleotides, the CDR3 is TGTGCCAGCAGGGGTACAGGGGAGAACACTGAAGCTTTCTTT. This codes for CASRGTGENTEAFF.

V is TRBV5-4 and J is TRBJ2-3; 8 bases map to TRBD2. The germline CDR1 and CDR2 sequences are SGHNT and YYREEE (reference sequence). J was trimmed by 3 bases and V by 2 bases; bases with no gene match: 5. The CDR3 has 15 amino acids. The CDR3 coding sequence is TGTGCCAGCAGCTTACGGGGGGGCGGGACAGATACGCAGTATTTT. It encodes CASSLRGGGTDTQYF.

The chain combines TRBV27 with TRBJ2-1; 9 bases align to TRBD1. CDR3 size: 15 residues. V lost 5 bases to trimming and J lost 4 bases; unmatched junction nucleotides: 6. The germline CDR1 and CDR2 sequences are MNHEY and SMNVEV (reference sequence). The CDR3 DNA is TGTGCCAGCAGTCCACGGACAGGGGAATACAATGAGCAGTTCTTC. Protein: CASSPRTGEYNEQFF.

The chain joins TRBV4-3 to TRBJ2-5, with 11 nucleotides matching TRBD2. V lost 0 bases, J lost 5 bases, and 11 bases stayed unmatched. The CDR3 has 18 amino acids. From germline, CDR1 is LGHNA and CDR2 YSLEER. The CDR3 DNA is TGCGCCAGCAGCCAAGATCGGGGGACTAGCGGACCACGGGAGACCCAGTACTTC. Translated: CASSQDRGTSGPRETQYF.

This chain joins TRBV30 and TRBJ2-7; 11 bases match TRBD2. Unmatched junction bases numbered 7, after V lost 4 bases and J lost 2 bases. The CDR3 covers 15 residues. Germline lookup yields CDR1 GTSNPN and CDR2 SVGIG (reference sequence). The CDR3 DNA reads as TGTGCCTGGAATCATGGGACTAGCGGAACCTACGAGCAGTACTTC. Encoded protein: CAWNHGTSGTYEQYF.

Here the CDR3 DNA reads TGTGCCAGCAGTTCACCATATAATTCACCCCTCCACTTT. Residues: CASSSPYNSPLHF. This sequence joins TRBV28 and TRBJ1-6; D is uncertain. The CDR3 has 13 amino acids. The germline V gene has CDR1 MDHEN and CDR2 SYDVKM. The V end lost 4 bases, the J end lost 4 bases, and 5 bases lay between the germline ends.

V is TRBV5-1 and J is TRBJ1-3; D might be TRBD1 (6 bases). Trimming took off 5 bases at V and 2 bases at J, with 14 bases between the two ends. Germline assignment: CDR1 SGHRS and CDR2 YFSETQ. CDR3 length equals 15 residues. CDR3 DNA sequence: TGCGCCAGCAGTTCCACAGGGTCACCTGGAAACACCATATATTTT. This gives the protein CASSSTGSPGNTIYF.

This clone was observed a single time. The gene calls are TRBV19 and TRBJ2-3; 8 nucleotides agree with TRBD2. J lost 2 bases, V lost 8 bases, and 6 bases had no gene match. The germline V gene encodes CDR1 LNHDA and CDR2 SQIVND (reference sequence). There are 14 residues in the CDR3. The CDR3 reads CASRGGGFTDTQYF. The CDR3 region has the DNA TGTGCCAGTCGGGGCGGGGGGTTCACAGATACGCAGTATTTT.

The chain combines TRBV28 with TRBJ1-2; D perhaps matches TRBD1 (5 bases). Germline V gene lookup returns CDR1 MDHEN and CDR2 SYDVKM. This CDR3 region has 13 residues. Trimming left V 8 bases short and J 4 bases short, with 14 bases between. In DNA, the CDR3 is TGTGCCAGCGGGTCCGGGACGGTCTATGGCTACACCTTC. This encodes CASGSGTVYGYTF.

The chain is built from TRBV18 and TRBJ2-3; D is unresolved. Germline lookup yields CDR1 KGHSH and CDR2 LQKENI. The CDR3 consists of 14 residues. Trimming removed 3 bases at V and 0 bases at J, with 7 bases between. The CDR3 bases are TGTGCCAGCTCACCGCGGTTAAGCACAGATACGCAGTATTTT. Amino acids: CASSPRLSTDTQYF.

The J gene is TRBJ1-4, the V gene TRBV11-2, with D hard to call. Germline CDR1 SGHAT, CDR2 FQNNGV. The CDR3 runs 15 residues. The germline V and J ends were trimmed by 2 bases and 8 bases, with 15 bases remaining between them. Written as DNA, the CDR3 is TGTGCCAGCAGCTTAAATGGGCGGGGATGGGAAAAACTGTTTTTT. Amino acid sequence: CASSLNGRGWEKLFF.

The chain uses TRBV19 and TRBJ2-6; D perhaps matches TRBD1 (5 bases). The V and J ends lost 5 bases and 4 bases respectively, with 18 bases between them. CDR1 and CDR2 (germline): LNHDA, SQIVND (reference sequence). This CDR3 contains 17 residues. DNA for the CDR3: TGTGCCAGTAGTCCGGACAAAATAGGCGACGGGGCCAACGTCCTGACTTTC. Its protein is CASSPDKIGDGANVLTF. Complete variable domain (other parts from reference TRBV19 and TRBJ2-6): DGGITQSPKYLFRKEGQNVTLSCEQNLNHDAMYWYRQDPGQGLRLIYYSQIVNDFQKGDIAEGYSVSREKKESFPLTVTSAQKNPTAFYLCASSPDKIGDGANVLTFGAGSRLTVL.

The chain carries TRBV5-5 and TRBJ2-7; 7 bases match TRBD2. Trimming at V came to 2 bases and at J to 7 bases, leaving 9 bases not matched to a gene. The CDR3 totals 14 residues. Germline loops: CDR1 SGHKS, CDR2 YYEKEE (reference sequence). CDR3 nucleotide sequence: TGTGCCAGCAGCTTAAGAACGGGAGGAGGAGAGCAGTACTTC. Protein product: CASSLRTGGGEQYF.

J is TRBJ2-5 and V is TRBV5-1; D is ambiguous. This CDR3 region has 14 residues. V was pared by 1 base and J by 3 bases, with 10 bases between. Germline lookup yields CDR1 SGHRS and CDR2 YFSETQ. The CDR3 loop reads CASSLQPSEETQYF. CDR3 DNA sequence: TGCGCCAGCAGCTTGCAGCCGTCCGAAGAGACCCAGTACTTC.

V is TRBV5-1 and J is TRBJ1-1, with D possibly being TRBD1 (6 bases). The V end was cut by 0 bases, the J end by 4 bases, with 13 bases between. This CDR3 is built from 15 residues. Germline CDR1 reads SGHRS; CDR2 reads YFSETQ. The DNA for the CDR3 is TGCGCCAGCAGCTTGGTGGGGGGGCCGCGCACTGAAGCTTTCTTT. It translates to CASSLVGGPRTEAFF.